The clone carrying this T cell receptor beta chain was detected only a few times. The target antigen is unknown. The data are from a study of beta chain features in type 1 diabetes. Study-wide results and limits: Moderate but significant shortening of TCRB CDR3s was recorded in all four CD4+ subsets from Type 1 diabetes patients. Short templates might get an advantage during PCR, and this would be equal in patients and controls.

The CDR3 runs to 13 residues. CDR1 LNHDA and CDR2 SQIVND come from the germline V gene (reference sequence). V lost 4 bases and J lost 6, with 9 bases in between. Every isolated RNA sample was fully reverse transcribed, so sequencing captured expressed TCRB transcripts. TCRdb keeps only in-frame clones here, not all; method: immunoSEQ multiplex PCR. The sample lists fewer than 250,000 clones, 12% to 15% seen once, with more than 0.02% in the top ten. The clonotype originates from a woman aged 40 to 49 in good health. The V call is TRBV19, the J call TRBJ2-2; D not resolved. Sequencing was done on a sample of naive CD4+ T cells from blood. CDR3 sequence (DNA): TGTGCCAGTAGTACCCAGCGTGCCGGGGAGCTGTTTTTT. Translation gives CASSTQRAGELFF.